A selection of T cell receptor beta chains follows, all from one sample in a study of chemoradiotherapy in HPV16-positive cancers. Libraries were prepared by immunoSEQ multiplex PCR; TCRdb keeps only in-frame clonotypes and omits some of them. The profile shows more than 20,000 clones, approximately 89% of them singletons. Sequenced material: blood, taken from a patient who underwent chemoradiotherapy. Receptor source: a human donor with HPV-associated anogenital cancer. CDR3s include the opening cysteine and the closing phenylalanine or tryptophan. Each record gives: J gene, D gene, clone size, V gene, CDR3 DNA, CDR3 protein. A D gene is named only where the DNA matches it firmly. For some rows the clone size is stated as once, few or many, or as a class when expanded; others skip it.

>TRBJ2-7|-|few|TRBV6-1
TGTGCCAGCAGTGAAGTAGGGCAGGGAGTTCAGTACTTC
CASSEVGQGVQYF
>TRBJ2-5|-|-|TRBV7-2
TGTGCCAGCAGCTTCGGGGGGACACAAGAGACCCAGTACTTC
CASSFGGTQETQYF
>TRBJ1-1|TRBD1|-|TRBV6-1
TGTGCCAGCAGCCTTCACGGGACAGGGAAAACTGAAGCTTTCTTT
CASSLHGTGKTEAFF
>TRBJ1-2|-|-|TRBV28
TGTGCCAGCAGTTTTGGGGGGGGGACCTCCATTTATGGCTACACCTTC
CASSFGGGTSIYGYTF
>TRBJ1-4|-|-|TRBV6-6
TGTGCCAGCAGCGGGGGTGGTGAAAAACTGTTTTTT
CASSGGGEKLFF
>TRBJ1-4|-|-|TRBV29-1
TGCAGCGTCTTACAGGGTCGCGAAAAACTGTTTTTT
CSVLQGREKLFF
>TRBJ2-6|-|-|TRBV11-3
TGTGCCAGCAGCTCGGGGGAGGTGTTTAGGGTCCTGACTTTC
CASSSGEVFRVLTF
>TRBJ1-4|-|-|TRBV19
TGTGCCAGTAGTATGGGGGAAGCTAATGAAAAACTGTTTTTT
CASSMGEANEKLFF
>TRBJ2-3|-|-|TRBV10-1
TGCGCCAGCAGTGAGGGTCTTACAGATACGCAGTATTTT
CASSEGLTDTQYF
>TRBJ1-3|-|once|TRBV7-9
TGTGCCAGCAGCTTATCCGCGCCCGACACCATATATTTT
CASSLSAPDTIYF
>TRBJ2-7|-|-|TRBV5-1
TGCGCCAGCAGCCGAACCCAGGGTGGGGACGAGCAGTACTTC
CASSRTQGGDEQYF
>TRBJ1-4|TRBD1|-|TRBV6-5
TGTGCCAGCAGCCTTGACAGGGTTGCTAATGAAAAACTGTTTTTT
CASSLDRVANEKLFF
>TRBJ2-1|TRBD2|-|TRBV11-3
TGTGCCAGCAGCTCGGGACTAGCGGGAGGTAATGAGCAGTTCTTC
CASSSGLAGGNEQFF
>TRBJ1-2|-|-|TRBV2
TGTGCCAGCAGTGAGCGGGGAGTATTCGGCTACACCTTC
CASSERGVFGYTF
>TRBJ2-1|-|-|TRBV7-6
TGTGCCAGCAGCTTAGACGGGTTAGGCAATGAGCAGTTCTTC
CASSLDGLGNEQFF
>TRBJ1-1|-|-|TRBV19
TGTGCCAGTAGTATCCCCGGGGGGGTGAACACTGAAGCTTTCTTT
CASSIPGGVNTEAFF
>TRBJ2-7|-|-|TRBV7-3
TGTGCCAGCAGTATCTGGGGAGGGGGAGACGAGCAGTACTTC
CASSIWGGGDEQYF
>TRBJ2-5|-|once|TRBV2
TGTGCCAGCAGCGAACAAGAGACCCAGTACTTC
CASSEQETQYF
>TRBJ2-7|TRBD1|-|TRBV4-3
TGCGCCAGCAGCCAAGATTCGAAGGGGGCGGGCGAGCAGTACTTC
CASSQDSKGAGEQYF
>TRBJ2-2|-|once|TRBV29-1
TGCATCGCCGGCTCCACCGGGGAGCTGTTTTTT
CIAGSTGELFF
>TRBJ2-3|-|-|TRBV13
TGTGCCAGCAGCTTTAGGCCCCCTGATACGCAGTATTTT
CASSFRPPDTQYF
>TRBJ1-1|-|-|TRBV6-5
TGTGCCAGCAGTTACAAGGGCTCCATCCCTGAAGCTTTCTTT
CASSYKGSIPEAFF
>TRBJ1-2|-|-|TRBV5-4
TGTGCCAGCAGCCCTGACGGCGGGGGCAGCTATGGCTACACCTTC
CASSPDGGGSYGYTF
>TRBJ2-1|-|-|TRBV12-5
TGTGCTAGTGCCCCGGGCCGGGACACAAATGAGCAGTTCTTC
CASAPGRDTNEQFF
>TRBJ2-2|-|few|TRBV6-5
TGTGCCAGCAGGCCCCGGCTGGGGTCCGGGGAGCTGTTTTTT
CASRPRLGSGELFF
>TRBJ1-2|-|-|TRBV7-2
TGTGCCAGCAGCTCTATCAGGGCTCAAGGCTACACCTTC
CASSSIRAQGYTF
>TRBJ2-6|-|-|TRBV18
TGTGCCAGCTCACCACCGGGACGGGTCTCTGGGGCCAACGTCCTGACTTTC
CASSPPGRVSGANVLTF
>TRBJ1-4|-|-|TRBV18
TGTGCCAGCGGAACAGTCGGAAAAAATGAAAAACTGTTTTTT
CASGTVGKNEKLFF
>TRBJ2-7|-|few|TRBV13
TGTGCCAGCAGCCTTCGGGCGTGGGGCGACGAGCAGTACTTC
CASSLRAWGDEQYF
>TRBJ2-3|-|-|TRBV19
TGTGCCAGTAGCAGACAGCCTAGCACAGATACGCAGTATTTT
CASSRQPSTDTQYF
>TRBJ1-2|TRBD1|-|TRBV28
TGTGCCAGCAGTCTCCCGAGACAGGGTTACGGCTACACCTTC
CASSLPRQGYGYTF
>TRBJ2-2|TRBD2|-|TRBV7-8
TGTGCCAGCAGCTTTTCAAGGGTAGCGGGAGGCCCGGGGGGGGAGCTGTTTTTT
CASSFSRVAGGPGGELFF
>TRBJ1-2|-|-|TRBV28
TGTGCCAGCAGTTTATTGGGAGATGGCTACACCTTC
CASSLLGDGYTF
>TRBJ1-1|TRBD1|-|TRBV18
TGTGCCAGCTCACCACGCCACCTACAGGGGGGCACTGAAGCTTTCTTT
CASSPRHLQGGTEAFF
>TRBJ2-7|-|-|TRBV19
TGTGCCAGTAGTATAGCATTCGGCAGGGTCTACGAGCAGTACTTC
CASSIAFGRVYEQYF
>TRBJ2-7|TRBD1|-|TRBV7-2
TGTGCCAGCCAGGGGGATACCGGGGCCTCCTACGAGCAGTACTTC
CASQGDTGASYEQYF
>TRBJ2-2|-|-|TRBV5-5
TGTGCCAGCAGCCCCATGACGTGGGGCACCGGGGAGCTGTTTTTT
CASSPMTWGTGELFF
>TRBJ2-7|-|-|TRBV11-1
TGTGCCAGCAGCTTTGCAACGGGGGCCTACGAGCAGTACTTC
CASSFATGAYEQYF
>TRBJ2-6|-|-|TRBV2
TGTGCCAGCAGTAGTTTTTTTTACCGATACAGTCGGGCCAACGTCCTGACTTTC
CASSSFFYRYSRANVLTF
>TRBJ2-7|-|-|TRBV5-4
TGTGCCAGCAGTTACAGGGAGTCCTACGAGCAGTACTTC
CASSYRESYEQYF
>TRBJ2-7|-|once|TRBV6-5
TGTGCCAGCAGCCCTGACAGGTCTTCAACGGGGGAGCAGTACTTC
CASSPDRSSTGEQYF
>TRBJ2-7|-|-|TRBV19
TGTGCCAGTAGTAAGGGGGGAGGCGAGCAGTACTTC
CASSKGGGEQYF
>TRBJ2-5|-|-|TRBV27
TGTGCCAGCAGTTTCCTGGCCCCGGGTGGAGAGACCCAGTACTTC
CASSFLAPGGETQYF
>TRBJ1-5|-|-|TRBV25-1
TGTGCCAGCAGTGGACCCAATCAGCCCCAGCATTTT
CASSGPNQPQHF
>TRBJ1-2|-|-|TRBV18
TGTGCCAGCTCGCCCGAAACCAGTGGGTATGGCTACACCTTC
CASSPETSGYGYTF
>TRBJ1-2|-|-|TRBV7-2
TGTGCCAGCAGCTTAAGCTTTAACTATGGCTACACCTTC
CASSLSFNYGYTF